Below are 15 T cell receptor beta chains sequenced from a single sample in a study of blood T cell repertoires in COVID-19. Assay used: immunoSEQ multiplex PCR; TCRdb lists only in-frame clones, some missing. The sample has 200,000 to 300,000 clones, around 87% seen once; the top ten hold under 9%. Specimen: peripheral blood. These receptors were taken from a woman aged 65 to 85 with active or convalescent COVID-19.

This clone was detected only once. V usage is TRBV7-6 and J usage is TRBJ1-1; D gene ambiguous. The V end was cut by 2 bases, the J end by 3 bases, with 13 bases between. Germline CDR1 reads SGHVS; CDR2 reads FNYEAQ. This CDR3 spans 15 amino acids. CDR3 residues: CASSLSSGRDTEAFF. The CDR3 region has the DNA TGTGCCAGCAGCTTATCGTCTGGGCGGGACACTGAAGCTTTCTTT.

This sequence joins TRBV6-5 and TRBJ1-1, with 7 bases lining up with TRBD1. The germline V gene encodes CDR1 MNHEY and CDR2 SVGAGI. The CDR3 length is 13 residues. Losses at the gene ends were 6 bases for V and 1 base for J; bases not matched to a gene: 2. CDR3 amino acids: CASRRGPNTEAFF. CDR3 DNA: TGTGCCAGCAGGAGGGGGCCGAACACTGAAGCTTTCTTT.

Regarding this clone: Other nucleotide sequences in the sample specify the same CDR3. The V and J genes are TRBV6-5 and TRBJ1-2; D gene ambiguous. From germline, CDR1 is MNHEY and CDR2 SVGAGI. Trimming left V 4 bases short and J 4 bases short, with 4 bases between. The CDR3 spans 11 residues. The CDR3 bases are TGTGCCAGCAGTTCACTCTATGGCTACACCTTC. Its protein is CASSSLYGYTF.

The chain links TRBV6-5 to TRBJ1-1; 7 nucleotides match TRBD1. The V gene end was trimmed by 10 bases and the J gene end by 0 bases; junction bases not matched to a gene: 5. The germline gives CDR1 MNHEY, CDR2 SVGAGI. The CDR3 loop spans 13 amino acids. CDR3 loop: CATKGGLNTEAFF. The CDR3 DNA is TGTGCCACCAAAGGGGGCCTGAACACTGAAGCTTTCTTT.

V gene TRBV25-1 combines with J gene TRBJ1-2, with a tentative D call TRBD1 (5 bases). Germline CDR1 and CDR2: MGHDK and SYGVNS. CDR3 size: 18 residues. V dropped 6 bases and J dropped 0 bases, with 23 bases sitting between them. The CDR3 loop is CASRGLSQGRAPNYGYTF. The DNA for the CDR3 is TGTGCCAGCAGAGGTTTGTCCCAGGGCAGGGCCCCTAACTATGGCTACACCTTC.

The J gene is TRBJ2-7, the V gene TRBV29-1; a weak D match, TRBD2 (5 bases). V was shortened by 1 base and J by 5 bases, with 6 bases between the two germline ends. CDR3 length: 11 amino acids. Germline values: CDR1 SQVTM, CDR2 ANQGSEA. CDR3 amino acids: CSVEAGDEQYF. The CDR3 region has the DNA TGCAGCGTTGAAGCCGGGGACGAGCAGTACTTC.

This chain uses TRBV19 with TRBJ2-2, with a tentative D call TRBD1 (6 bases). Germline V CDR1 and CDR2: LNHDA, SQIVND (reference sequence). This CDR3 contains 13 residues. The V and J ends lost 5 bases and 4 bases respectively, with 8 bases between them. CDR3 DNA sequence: TGTGCCAGTAGTGCAGGGGTCACCGGGGAGCTGTTTTTT. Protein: CASSAGVTGELFF.

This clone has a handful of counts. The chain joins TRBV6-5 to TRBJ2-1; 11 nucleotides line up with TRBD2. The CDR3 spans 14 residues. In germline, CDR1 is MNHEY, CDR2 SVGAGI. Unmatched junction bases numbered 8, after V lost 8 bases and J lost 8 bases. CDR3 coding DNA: TGTGCCAGCTCTAGCGGGGGGTTGACGGATGAGCAGTTCTTC. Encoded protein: CASSSGGLTDEQFF.

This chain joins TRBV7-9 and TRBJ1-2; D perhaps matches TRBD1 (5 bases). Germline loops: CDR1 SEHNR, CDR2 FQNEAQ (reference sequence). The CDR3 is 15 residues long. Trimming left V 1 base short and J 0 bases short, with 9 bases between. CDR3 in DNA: TGTGCCAGCAGCTTAGTGGGGGGAGCTAACTATGGCTACACCTTC. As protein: CASSLVGGANYGYTF.

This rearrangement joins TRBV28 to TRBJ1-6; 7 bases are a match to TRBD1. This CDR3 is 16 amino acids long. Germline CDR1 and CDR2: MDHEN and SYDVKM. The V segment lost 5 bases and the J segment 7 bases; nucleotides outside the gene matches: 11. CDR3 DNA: TGTGCCAGCAGTCCATACCCAGGACAGGTGAATTCACCCCTCCACTTT. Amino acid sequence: CASSPYPGQVNSPLHF.

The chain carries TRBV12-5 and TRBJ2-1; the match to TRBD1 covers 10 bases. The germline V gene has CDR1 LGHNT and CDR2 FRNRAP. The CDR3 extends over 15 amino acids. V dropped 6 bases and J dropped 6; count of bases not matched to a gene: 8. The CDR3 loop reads CASGYGTGVFNEQFF. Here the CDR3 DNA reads TGTGCTAGTGGATACGGGACAGGGGTTTTCAATGAGCAGTTCTTC.

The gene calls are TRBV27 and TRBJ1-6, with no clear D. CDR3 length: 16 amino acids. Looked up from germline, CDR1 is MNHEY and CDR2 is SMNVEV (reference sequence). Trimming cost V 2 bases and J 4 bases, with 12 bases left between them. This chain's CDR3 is CASSLTGFAYNSPLHF. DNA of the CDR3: TGTGCCAGCAGTTTAACGGGGTTCGCTTATAATTCACCCCTCCACTTT.

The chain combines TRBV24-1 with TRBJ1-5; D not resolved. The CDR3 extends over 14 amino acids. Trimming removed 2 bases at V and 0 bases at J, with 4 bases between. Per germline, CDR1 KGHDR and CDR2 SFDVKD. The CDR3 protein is CATSDSYSNQPQHF. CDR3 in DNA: TGTGCCACCAGTGATTCCTATAGCAATCAGCCCCAGCATTTT.

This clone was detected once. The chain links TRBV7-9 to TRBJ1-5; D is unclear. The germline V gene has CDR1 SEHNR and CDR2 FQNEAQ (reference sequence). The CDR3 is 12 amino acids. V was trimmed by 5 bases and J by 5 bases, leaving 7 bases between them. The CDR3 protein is CASSRSDQPQHF. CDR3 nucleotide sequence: TGTGCCAGCAGCAGATCGGATCAGCCCCAGCATTTT.

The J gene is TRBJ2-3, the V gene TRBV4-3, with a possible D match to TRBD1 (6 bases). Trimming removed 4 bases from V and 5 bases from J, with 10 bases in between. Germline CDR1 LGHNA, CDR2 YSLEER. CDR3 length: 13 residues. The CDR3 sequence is CASSPEGGDTQYF. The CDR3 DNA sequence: TGCGCCAGCAGCCCAGAAGGGGGAGATACGCAGTATTTT.